This TCR beta chain was identified during a study of cytomegalovirus exposure and HLA in healthy donors. The CDR3 totals 17 residues. Germline V gene lookup returns CDR1 SGHRS and CDR2 YFSETQ. Trimming cost V 0 bases and J 8 bases; bases outside gene matches: 7. Amplification used 60 Vbeta primers and 13 Jbeta primers. Clones were read by immunoSEQ multiplex PCR, and TCRdb kept only the in-frame ones, dropping some. Altogether hundreds of thousands of clones are present, approximately 80% being singletons, with the ten largest covering 0.5% to 0.7%. The specimen was PBMCs. The gene calls are TRBV5-1 and TRBJ1-6, with 11 bases lining up with TRBD1. The receptor comes from a woman aged 40 to 55 in good health and CMV-seronegative. CDR3 in DNA: TGCGCCAGCAGCTTGGCATTACCGGGACAGGGGGATTCACCCCTCCACTTT. Its protein is CASSLALPGQGDSPLHF. The full variable domain, in which reference TRBV5-1 and TRBJ1-6 provide the parts outside the CDR3, is KAGVTQTPRYLIKTRGQQVTLSCSPISGHRSVSWYQQTPGQGLQFLFEYFSETQRNKGNFPGRFSGRQFSNSRSEMNVSTLELGDSALYLCASSLALPGQGDSPLHFGNGTRLTVT.